This T cell receptor beta chain was sequenced in a study of blood T cell repertoires in COVID-19 (dated by TCRdb to about 2020). Some background on the complete study: The collaborator samples originated in the United States, Italy and Spain and spanned the acute and convalescent phases of COVID-19. The prospective study material was composed of cDNA or gDNA derived from T cells, B-cell-depleted T cells, or PBMCs. The dataset comprised deeply sampled blood TCRbeta repertoires from subjects exposed to, actively infected with, or recovered from COVID-19. The repertoires were released in a freely available public database meant as a resource for research on the immune response to SARS-CoV-2. The samples were drawn from the first 160 participants of the ongoing ImmuneRACE study and from some 1,300 subjects provided by 6 global collaborators. Sample metadata almost always included a de-identified subject ID, COVID-19 status, age in years and sex. Where available, HLA class I and class II types were obtained from metadata supplied by the sample provider rather than from assay-based typing. The investigation overall reported the following: The quantity of clinical and demographic metadata differed by source and by participant and was supplied without curation.

TCRbeta CDR3 regions were amplified from genomic DNA by means of the immunoSEQ Assay, a bias-controlled multiplex PCR. The authors processed their data as follows. The number of nucleated cells in each sample was estimated by amplification of reference gene primers within the assay. To quantify the absolute abundance of each unique TCRbeta CDR3 rearrangement, sequence reads were collapsed and filtered. Productive Simpson clonality was computed per sample as the square root of Simpson's diversity index over productive rearrangements. Held by TCRdb, this immuneACCESS table contains in-frame sequences only and omits some clones. Under half of the omission traces to an unresolved V gene where checked; the cause of the rest is unknown. The D gene and trimming were derived from the DNA, and the V and J assignments and clone size from that table. The sample table contains more than 150,000 clones; only one count was recorded for around 90% of them. The biggest ten clones account for about 3% of the sample.

Inclusive of the bounding cysteine and phenylalanine, the CDR3 is 15 residues long. Kept here is only the CDR3 DNA, which spans 45 bases and is read in frame from base 1. V has 4 bases trimmed and J has 8 bases trimmed; junction bases matching no gene number 10. The CDR1 and CDR2 encoded by the germline V gene (reference sequence) are MNHEY and SMNVEV. Whole blood was collected in K2EDTA tubes by collaborating institutions according to the institutions' own protocols. For TCRbeta analysis, collaborator samples were shipped as frozen whole blood, as isolated PBMCs, or as DNA extracted from either sample type. This clone is a singleton in its sample. Its antigen remains undetermined. Base-call qualities are not available, and no considerably larger clone is one nucleotide away.

The chain uses TRBV27 and TRBJ2-4; 8 middle bases align to TRBD1. The source is a man in his 60s with acute or convalescent COVID-19. The specimen sequenced was peripheral blood. CDR3 sequence: CASSSSQTGADIQYF. DNA sequence: TGTGCCAGCAGTTCCAGCCAGACAGGGGCGGACATTCAGTACTTC.